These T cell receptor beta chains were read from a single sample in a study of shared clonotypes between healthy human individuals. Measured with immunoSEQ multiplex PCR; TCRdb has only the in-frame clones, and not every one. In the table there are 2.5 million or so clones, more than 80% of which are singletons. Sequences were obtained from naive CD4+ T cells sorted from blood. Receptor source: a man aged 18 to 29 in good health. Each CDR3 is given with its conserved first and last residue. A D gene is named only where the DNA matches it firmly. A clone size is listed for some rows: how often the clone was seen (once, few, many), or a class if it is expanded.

CASSDTGGWNQPQHF	TGTGCCAGCAGTGATACAGGGGGTTGGAATCAGCCCCAGCATTTT	TRBV2	TRBD1	TRBJ1-5	few
CAISEGQGNHEQYF	TGTGCCATCAGTGAAGGACAGGGTAACCACGAGCAGTACTTC	TRBV10-3	TRBD1	TRBJ2-7	NA
CASSRDRGASGELFF	TGCGCCAGCAGTCGGGACAGGGGTGCGTCCGGGGAGCTGTTTTTT	TRBV5-1	TRBD1	TRBJ2-2	once
CASSQDRAISEQYF	TGCGCCAGCAGCCAAGATAGGGCCATTTCCGAGCAGTACTTC	TRBV4-3	NA	TRBJ2-7	NA
CASSGPGGTDTQYF	TGCGCCAGCAGTGGGCCCGGGGGCACAGATACGCAGTATTTT	TRBV10-2	NA	TRBJ2-3	NA
CSAPIHQTQYF	TGCAGTGCTCCCATTCATCAGACCCAGTACTTC	TRBV20-1	NA	TRBJ2-5	NA
CASSPRAETDTQYF	TGTGCCAGCAGCCCCCGGGCTGAGACAGATACGCAGTATTTT	TRBV5-4	NA	TRBJ2-3	NA
CASSKYRDSIYEQYF	TGCGCCAGCAGCAAGTACCGGGACAGTATTTACGAGCAGTACTTC	TRBV5-1	TRBD1	TRBJ2-7	NA
CASSSRNTEAFF	TGTGCCAGCAGTTCCAGGAACACTGAAGCTTTCTTT	TRBV7-8	NA	TRBJ1-1	NA
CSVGLLSGNTIYF	TGCAGCGTGGGACTCCTCTCTGGAAACACCATATATTTT	TRBV29-1	NA	TRBJ1-3	NA
CASRAGQGGETQYF	TGTGCCAGCAGGGCAGGACAGGGCGGGGAGACCCAGTACTTC	TRBV2	TRBD1	TRBJ2-5	NA
CASRGGRFTEAFF	TGTGCCAGCAGAGGCGGGCGTTTCACTGAAGCTTTCTTT	TRBV6-5	NA	TRBJ1-1	NA
CASSSVGRNNQPQHF	TGTGCCAGCAGTTCCGTTGGACGAAACAATCAGCCCCAGCATTTT	TRBV7-2	NA	TRBJ1-5	NA
CASSYSTDSYEQYF	TGTGCCAGCAGTTACTCGACAGACTCCTACGAGCAGTACTTC	TRBV6-5	NA	TRBJ2-7	NA
CASNNRNSPLHF	TGTGCCAGCAACAACAGGAATTCACCCCTCCACTTT	TRBV6-5	NA	TRBJ1-6	NA
CAISGGLAGVQETQYF	TGTGCCATCAGTGGAGGACTAGCGGGGGTCCAAGAGACCCAGTACTTC	TRBV10-3	TRBD2	TRBJ2-5	NA
CASGQGKTGNTIYF	TGTGCCAGCGGACAGGGCAAGACTGGAAACACCATATATTTT	TRBV2	TRBD1	TRBJ1-3	NA
CASSLAPGPDTQYF	TGCGCCAGCAGCTTAGCCCCCGGTCCAGATACGCAGTATTTT	TRBV5-1	NA	TRBJ2-3	NA
CASSSQGGSYNEQFF	TGTGCCAGCTCATCGCAGGGGGGCTCCTACAATGAGCAGTTCTTC	TRBV18	NA	TRBJ2-1	NA
CASTQGGNSPLHF	TGTGCCAGCACGCAGGGAGGCAATTCACCCCTCCACTTT	TRBV27	NA	TRBJ1-6	NA